These 5 T cell receptor beta chains share one sample of origin, sequenced in a study of shared clonotypes between healthy human individuals. Method: immunoSEQ multiplex PCR; TCRdb's copy keeps in-frame clones and lacks some. The sample consists of 600,000 to 750,000 clones, 72% of them appearing once. The material sequenced was memory CD4+ T cells sorted from blood. Subset described: CD45RA-negative fraction. The receptor set was obtained from a woman under 40 in good health.

CDR3 protein: CASRGQGAGTGELFF. The CDR3 region has the DNA TGTGCCAGCAGGGGACAGGGGGCTGGTACCGGGGAGCTGTTTTTT. This sequence joins TRBV2 and TRBJ2-2; 12 nucleotides agree with TRBD1. The length of the CDR3 is 15 residues. CDR1 SNHLY and CDR2 FYNNEI come from the germline V gene. The ends lost 6 bases at V and 5 bases at J; junction bases unmatched: 4.

The table lists this clone with a count of one. This chain joins TRBV6-1 and TRBJ1-2; TRBD1 matches 9 bases. This CDR3 comprises 14 residues. Germline-derived CDR1 and CDR2 are MNHNS and SASEGT. V trimming: 1 base; J trimming: 4 bases; junction bases outside the gene matches: 1. Here the CDR3 DNA reads TGTGCCAGCAGTGAAGGGGGACAGGGCTATGGCTACACCTTC. Its translation: CASSEGGQGYGYTF.

The chain recombines TRBV28 with TRBJ2-7; possibly TRBD1 for D (5 bases). The CDR3 is 16 residues long. The V end lost 3 bases, the J end lost 5 bases, and 20 bases lay between the germline ends. Germline V gene lookup returns CDR1 MDHEN and CDR2 SYDVKM. The CDR3 nucleotides are TGTGCCAGCAGTTTTGTGACAGTGTCGGCTGGGGACGAGCAGTACTTC. The encoded protein is CASSFVTVSAGDEQYF. Based on the CDR3 plus reference TRBV28 and TRBJ2-7, the full variable domain is DVKVTQSSRYLVKRTGEKVFLECVQDMDHENMFWYRQDPGLGLRLIYFSYDVKMKEKGDIPEGYSVSREKKERFSLILESASTNQTSMYLCASSFVTVSAGDEQYFGPGTRLTVT.

This chain links TRBV2 with TRBJ2-2; D is perhaps TRBD1 (5 bases). With 6 bases removed from V and 5 bases from J, the gap between germline ends came to 13 bases. In germline, CDR1 is SNHLY, CDR2 FYNNEI. The CDR3 has 14 residues. The chain's CDR3 is CASSPTGQTGELFF. The DNA of the CDR3 is TGTGCCAGCAGCCCAACCGGACAAACCGGGGAGCTGTTTTTT.

V is TRBV2 and J is TRBJ2-6, with D maybe TRBD2 (6 bases). CDR1 is SNHLY, CDR2 FYNNEI, per germline. The CDR3 contains 15 residues. The V end lost 8 bases, the J end lost 2 bases, and 13 bases lay between the germline ends. The CDR3 is CASSKGGAGANVLTF. The CDR3 DNA follows: TGTGCCAGCTCCAAAGGCGGGGCTGGGGCCAACGTCCTGACTTTC. Full variable domain (rest looked up from reference TRBV2 and TRBJ2-6): EPEVTQTPSHQVTQMGQEVILRCVPISNHLYFYWYRQILGQKVEFLVSFYNNEISEKSEIFDDQFSVERPDGSNFTLKIRSTKLEDSAMYFCASSKGGAGANVLTFGAGSRLTVL.